This T cell receptor (beta chain) was identified in a study of blood T cell repertoires in COVID-19. As for the study in general: The United States, Italy and Spain were the sources of the acute and convalescent COVID-19 samples.

This CDR3 is built from 13 residues. V lost 5 bases, J lost 6 bases, and 5 bases stayed unmatched. Original analysis: Quantification of nucleated cells was approximated via reference gene primer amplification. TCRdb's table, derived via immunoSEQ multiplex PCR, lists solely in-frame clones and lacks some. V and J calls and clone size are copied from that table; D and trimming were computed from the DNA. The sample includes 55,000 or so clones, approximately 79% of them seen just once. J is TRBJ1-2 and V is TRBV12-3 or TRBV12-4; TRBD1 aligns across 8 bases. What was sequenced was peripheral blood. The clonotype originates from a man aged 60-69 years with acute or convalescent COVID-19. The CDR3 nucleotides read TGTGCCAGCAGTGGGACAGGCCTTAATGGCTACACCTTC. The encoded protein is CASSGTGLNGYTF.